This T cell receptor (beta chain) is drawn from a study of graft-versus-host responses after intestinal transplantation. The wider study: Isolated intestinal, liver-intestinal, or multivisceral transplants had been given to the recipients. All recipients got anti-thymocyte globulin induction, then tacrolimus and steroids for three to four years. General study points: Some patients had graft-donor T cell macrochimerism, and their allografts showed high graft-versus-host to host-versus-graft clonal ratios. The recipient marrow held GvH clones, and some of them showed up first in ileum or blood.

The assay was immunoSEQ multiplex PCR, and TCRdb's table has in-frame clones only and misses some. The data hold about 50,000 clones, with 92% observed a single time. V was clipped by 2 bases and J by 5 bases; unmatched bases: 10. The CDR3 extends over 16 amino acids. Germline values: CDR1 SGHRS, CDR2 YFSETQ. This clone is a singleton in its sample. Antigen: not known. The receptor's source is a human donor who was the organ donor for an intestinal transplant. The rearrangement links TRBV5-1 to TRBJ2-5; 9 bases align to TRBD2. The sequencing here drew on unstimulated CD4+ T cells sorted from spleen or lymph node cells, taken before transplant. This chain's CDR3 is CASSFPSGAQRETQYF. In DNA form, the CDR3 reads TGCGCCAGCAGCTTTCCTAGCGGGGCACAGCGGGAGACCCAGTACTTC.